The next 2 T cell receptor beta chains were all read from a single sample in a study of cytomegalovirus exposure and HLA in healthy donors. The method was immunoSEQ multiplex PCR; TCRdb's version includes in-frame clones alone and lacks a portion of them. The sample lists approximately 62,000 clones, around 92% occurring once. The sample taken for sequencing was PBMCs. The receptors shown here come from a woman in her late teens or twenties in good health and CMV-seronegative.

CDR3 in DNA: TGTGCCAGCTCATTTACTCCGCCGTCCGCCGTGAGCAATCAGCCCCAGCATTTT. Translating it yields CASSFTPPSAVSNQPQHF. The genes are TRBV18 and TRBJ1-5; D gene unclear. The V end lost 5 bases, the J end lost 1 base, and 21 bases lay between the germline ends. Germline lookup yields CDR1 KGHSH and CDR2 LQKENI. This CDR3 contains 18 residues.

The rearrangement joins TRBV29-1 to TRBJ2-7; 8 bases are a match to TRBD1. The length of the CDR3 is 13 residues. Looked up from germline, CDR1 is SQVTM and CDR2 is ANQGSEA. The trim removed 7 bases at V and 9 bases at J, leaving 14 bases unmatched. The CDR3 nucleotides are TGCAGCGCGAAATCAGGGGGCTCCCCTTGGCAGTACTTC. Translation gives CSAKSGGSPWQYF.